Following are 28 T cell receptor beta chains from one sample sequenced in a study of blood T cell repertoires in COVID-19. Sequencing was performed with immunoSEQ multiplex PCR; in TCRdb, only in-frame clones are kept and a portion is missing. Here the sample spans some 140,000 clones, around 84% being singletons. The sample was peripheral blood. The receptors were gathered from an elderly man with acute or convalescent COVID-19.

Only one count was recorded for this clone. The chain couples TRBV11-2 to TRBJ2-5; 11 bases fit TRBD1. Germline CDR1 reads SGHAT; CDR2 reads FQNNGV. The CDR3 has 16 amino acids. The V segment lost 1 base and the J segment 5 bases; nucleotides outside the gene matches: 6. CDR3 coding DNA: TGTGCCAGCAGCTTAGGGACAGGGGGCGTTGCGGAGACCCAGTACTTC. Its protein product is CASSLGTGGVAETQYF.

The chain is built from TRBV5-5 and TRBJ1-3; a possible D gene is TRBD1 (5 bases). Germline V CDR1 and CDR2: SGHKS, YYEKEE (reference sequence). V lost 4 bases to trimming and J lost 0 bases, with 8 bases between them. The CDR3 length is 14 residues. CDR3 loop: CASSRTGSGNTIYF. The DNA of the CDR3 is TGTGCCAGCAGCAGAACAGGCTCTGGAAACACCATATATTTT.

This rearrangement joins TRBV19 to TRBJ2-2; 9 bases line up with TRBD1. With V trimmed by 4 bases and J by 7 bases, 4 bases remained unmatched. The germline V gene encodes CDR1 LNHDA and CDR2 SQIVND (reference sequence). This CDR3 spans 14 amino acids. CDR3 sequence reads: CASSTDRGGGELFF. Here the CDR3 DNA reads TGTGCCAGTAGTACGGACAGGGGCGGCGGGGAGCTGTTTTTT.

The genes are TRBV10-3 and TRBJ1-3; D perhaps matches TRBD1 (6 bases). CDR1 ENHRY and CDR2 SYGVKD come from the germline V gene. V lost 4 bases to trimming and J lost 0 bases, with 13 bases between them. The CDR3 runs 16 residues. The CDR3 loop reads CAISGAGTLSGNTIYF. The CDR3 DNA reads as TGTGCCATCAGTGGGGCCGGGACACTCTCTGGAAACACCATATATTTT.

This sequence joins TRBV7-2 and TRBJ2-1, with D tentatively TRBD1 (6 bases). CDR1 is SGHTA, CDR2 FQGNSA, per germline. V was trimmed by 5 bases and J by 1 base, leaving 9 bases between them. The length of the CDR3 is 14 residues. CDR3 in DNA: TGTGCCAGCAGCCCCGACAGGTCCTACAATGAGCAGTTCTTC. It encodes CASSPDRSYNEQFF. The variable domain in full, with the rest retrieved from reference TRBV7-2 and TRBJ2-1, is GAGVSQSPSNKVTEKGKDVELRCDPISGHTALYWYRQSLGQGLEFLIYFQGNSAPDKSGLPSDRFSAERTGGSVSTLTIQRTQQEDSAVYLCASSPDRSYNEQFFGPGTRLTVL.

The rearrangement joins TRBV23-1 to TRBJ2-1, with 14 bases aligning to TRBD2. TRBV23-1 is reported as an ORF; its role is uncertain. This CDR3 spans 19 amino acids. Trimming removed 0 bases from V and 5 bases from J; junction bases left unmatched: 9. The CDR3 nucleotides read TGCGCCAGCAGTCAATCGGTTGGGACTAGCGGGGGTATTGACAATGAGCAGTTCTTC. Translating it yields CASSQSVGTSGGIDNEQFF.

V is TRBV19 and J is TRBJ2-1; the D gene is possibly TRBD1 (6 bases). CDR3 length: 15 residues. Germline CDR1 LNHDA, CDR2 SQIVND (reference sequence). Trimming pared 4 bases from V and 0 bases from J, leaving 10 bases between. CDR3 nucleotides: TGTGCCAGTAGTAGGACAGACCTCTCCTACAATGAGCAGTTCTTC. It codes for CASSRTDLSYNEQFF.

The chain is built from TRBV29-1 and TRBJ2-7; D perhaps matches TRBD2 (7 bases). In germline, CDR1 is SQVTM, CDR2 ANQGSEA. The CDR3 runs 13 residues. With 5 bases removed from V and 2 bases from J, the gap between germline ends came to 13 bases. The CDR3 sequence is CSVRRGGPYEQYF. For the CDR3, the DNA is TGCAGCGTTAGAAGGGGGGGCCCCTACGAGCAGTACTTC.

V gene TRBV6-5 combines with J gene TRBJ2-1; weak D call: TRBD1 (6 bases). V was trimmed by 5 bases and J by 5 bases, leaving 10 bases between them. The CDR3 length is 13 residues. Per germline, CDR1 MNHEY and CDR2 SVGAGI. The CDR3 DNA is TGTGCCAGCAGTAGACGGACAGACAATGAGCAGTTCTTC. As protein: CASSRRTDNEQFF.

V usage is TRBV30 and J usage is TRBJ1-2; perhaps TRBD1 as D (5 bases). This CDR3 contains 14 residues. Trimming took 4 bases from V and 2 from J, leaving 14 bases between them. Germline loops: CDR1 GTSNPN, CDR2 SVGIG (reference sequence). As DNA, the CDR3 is TGTGCCTGGACTCCAGGGCTGTCCAACTATGGCTACACCTTC. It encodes CAWTPGLSNYGYTF. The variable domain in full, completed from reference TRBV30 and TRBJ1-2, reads SQTIHQWPATLVQPVGSPLSLECTVEGTSNPNLYWYRQAAGRGLQLLFYSVGIGQISSEVPQNLSASRPQDRQFILSSKKLLLSDSGFYLCAWTPGLSNYGYTFGSGTRLTVV.

CDR3 nucleotide sequence: TGTGCCAGCAGCCAAGGACAGGGGATAGCTTCTTTTGGCTACACCTTC. Protein: CASSQGQGIASFGYTF. The gene calls are TRBV3-1 (or the pseudogene TRBV3-2) and TRBJ1-2, with 8 nucleotides matching TRBD1. Germline values: CDR1 LGHDT, CDR2 YNNKEL (reference sequence). The V segment lost 1 base and the J segment 7 bases; nucleotides outside the gene matches: 11. The CDR3 has 16 amino acids.

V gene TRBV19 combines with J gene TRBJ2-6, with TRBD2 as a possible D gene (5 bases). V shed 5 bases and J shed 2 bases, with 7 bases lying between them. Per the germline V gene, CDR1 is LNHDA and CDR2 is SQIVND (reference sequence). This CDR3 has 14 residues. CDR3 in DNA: TGTGCCAGTAGTGAGGGAGCTGGGGCCAACGTCCTGACTTTC. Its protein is CASSEGAGANVLTF.

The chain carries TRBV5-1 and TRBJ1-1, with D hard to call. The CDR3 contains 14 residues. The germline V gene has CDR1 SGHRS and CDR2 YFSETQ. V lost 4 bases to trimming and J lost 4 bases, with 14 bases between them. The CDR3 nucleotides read TGCGCCAGCAGCGAGGGTGGTGCGGGCACTGAAGCTTTCTTT. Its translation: CASSEGGAGTEAFF.

CDR3 sequence: CAWSVLRAGELFF. The CDR3 bases are TGTGCCTGGAGTGTACTCAGGGCCGGGGAGCTGTTTTTT. V usage is TRBV30 and J usage is TRBJ2-2, with D perhaps matching TRBD1 (5 bases). The CDR3 has 13 amino acids. V was pared by 0 bases and J by 6 bases, with 8 bases between. Germline V CDR1 and CDR2: GTSNPN, SVGIG (reference sequence).

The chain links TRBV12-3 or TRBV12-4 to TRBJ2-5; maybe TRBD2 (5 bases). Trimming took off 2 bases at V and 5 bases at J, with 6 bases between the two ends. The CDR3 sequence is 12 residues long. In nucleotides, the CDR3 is TGTGCCAGCAGTTTAACTAGGGAGACCCAGTACTTC. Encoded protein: CASSLTRETQYF.

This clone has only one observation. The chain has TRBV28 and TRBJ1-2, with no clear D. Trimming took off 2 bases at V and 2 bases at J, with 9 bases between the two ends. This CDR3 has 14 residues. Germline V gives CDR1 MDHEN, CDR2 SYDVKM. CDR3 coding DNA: TGTGCCAGCAGTTTACAGGTGATAAACTATGGCTACACCTTC. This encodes CASSLQVINYGYTF.

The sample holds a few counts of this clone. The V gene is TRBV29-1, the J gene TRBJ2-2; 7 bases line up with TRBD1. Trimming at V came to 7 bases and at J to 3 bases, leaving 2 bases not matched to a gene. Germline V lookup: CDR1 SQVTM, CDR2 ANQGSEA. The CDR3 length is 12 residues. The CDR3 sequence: CSGGQYTGELFF. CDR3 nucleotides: TGCAGCGGGGGACAGTACACCGGGGAGCTGTTTTTT.

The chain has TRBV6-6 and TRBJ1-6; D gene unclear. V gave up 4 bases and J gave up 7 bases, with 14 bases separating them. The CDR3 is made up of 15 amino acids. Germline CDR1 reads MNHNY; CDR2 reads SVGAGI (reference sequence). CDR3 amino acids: CASSLRTEANSPLHF. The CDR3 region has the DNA TGTGCCAGCAGTTTGCGGACGGAGGCAAATTCACCCCTCCACTTT.

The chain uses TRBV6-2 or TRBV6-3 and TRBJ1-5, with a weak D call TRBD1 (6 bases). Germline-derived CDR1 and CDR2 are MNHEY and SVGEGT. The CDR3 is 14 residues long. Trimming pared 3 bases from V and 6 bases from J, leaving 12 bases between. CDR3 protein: CASSYAGAGQPQHF. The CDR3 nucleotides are TGTGCCAGCAGTTATGCGGGGGCGGGTCAGCCCCAGCATTTT.

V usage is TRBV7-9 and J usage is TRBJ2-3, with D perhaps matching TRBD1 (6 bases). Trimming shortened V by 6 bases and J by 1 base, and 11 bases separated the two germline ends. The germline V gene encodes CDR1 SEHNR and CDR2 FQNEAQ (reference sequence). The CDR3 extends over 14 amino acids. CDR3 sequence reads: CASRAWTGTDTQYF. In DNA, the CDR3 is TGTGCCAGCAGGGCTTGGACAGGCACAGATACGCAGTATTTT. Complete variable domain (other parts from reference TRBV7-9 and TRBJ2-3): DTGVSQNPRHKITKRGQNVTFRCDPISEHNRLYWYRQTLGQGPEFLTYFQNEAQLEKSRLLSDRFSAERPKGSFSTLEIQRTEQGDSAMYLCASRAWTGTDTQYFGPGTRLTVL.

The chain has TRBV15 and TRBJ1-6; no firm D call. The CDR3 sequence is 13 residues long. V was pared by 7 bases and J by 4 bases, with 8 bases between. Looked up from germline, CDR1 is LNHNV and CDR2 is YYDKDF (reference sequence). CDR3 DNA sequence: TGTGCCACCAAAGAAGAGTATAATTCACCCCTCCACTTT. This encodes CATKEEYNSPLHF.

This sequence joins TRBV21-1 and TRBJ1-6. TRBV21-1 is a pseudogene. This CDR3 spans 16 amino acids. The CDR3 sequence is CASSKSHSGGWTPLHF. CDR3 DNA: TGTGCCAGCAGCAAATCCCATTCGGGGGGATGGACACCCCTCCACTTT.

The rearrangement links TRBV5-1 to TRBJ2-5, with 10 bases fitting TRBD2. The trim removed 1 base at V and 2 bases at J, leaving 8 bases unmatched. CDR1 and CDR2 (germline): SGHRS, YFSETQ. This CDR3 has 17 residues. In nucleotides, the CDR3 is TGCGCCAGCAGCTTGTCTCTTACTAGCGGGGATCAAGAGACCCAGTACTTC. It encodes CASSLSLTSGDQETQYF.

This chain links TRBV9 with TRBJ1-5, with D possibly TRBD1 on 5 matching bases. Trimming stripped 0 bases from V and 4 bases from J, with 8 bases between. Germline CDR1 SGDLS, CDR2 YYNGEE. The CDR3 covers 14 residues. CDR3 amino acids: CASSVASGNQPQHF. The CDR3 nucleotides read TGTGCCAGCAGCGTAGCATCAGGGAATCAGCCCCAGCATTTT.

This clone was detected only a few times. CDR3 DNA: TGCGCCAGCAGCCAAGAAGAGCGTGGGTTCTATGGCTACACCTTC. It codes for CASSQEERGFYGYTF. The chain recombines TRBV4-1 with TRBJ1-2; unclear D gene. CDR1 MGHRA and CDR2 YSYEKL come from the germline V gene. CDR3 length equals 15 residues. V lost 0 bases and J 4 bases, leaving 12 bases between the germline ends.

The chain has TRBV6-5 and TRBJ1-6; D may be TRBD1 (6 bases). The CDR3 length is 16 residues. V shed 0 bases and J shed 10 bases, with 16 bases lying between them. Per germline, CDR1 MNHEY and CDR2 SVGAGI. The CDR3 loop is CASSYSPGAGLSPLHF. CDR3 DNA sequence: TGTGCCAGCAGTTACTCCCCAGGGGCAGGTCTCTCACCCCTCCACTTT.

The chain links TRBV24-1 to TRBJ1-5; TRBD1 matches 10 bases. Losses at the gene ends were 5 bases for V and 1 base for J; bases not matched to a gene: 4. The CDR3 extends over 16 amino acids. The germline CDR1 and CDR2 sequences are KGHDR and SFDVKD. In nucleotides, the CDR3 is TGTGCCACCAGTGGACAGGGGGCTGGGAGCAATCAGCCCCAGCATTTT. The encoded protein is CATSGQGAGSNQPQHF.

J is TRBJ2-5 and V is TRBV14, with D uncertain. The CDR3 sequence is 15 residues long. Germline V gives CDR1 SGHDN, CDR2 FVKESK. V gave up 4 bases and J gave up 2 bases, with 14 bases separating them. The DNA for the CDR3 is TGTGCCAGCAGCCCGTTTTTTTTGCAGCAAGAGACCCAGTACTTC. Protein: CASSPFFLQQETQYF.